The rows below give T cell receptor beta chains drawn from one sample of a study of PD-L1 blockade in urothelial cancer. The repertoire was sequenced with immunoSEQ multiplex PCR; TCRdb's copy has only in-frame clones and lacks some. In the table there are 50,000 or so clones, about 86% of which are singletons. Sequences were derived from PBMCs, sampled around atezolizumab (anti-PD-L1) treatment. The receptors come from a man between 60 and 75 years old with urothelial cancer. Both conserved end residues are part of each CDR3. D genes are given only for firm matches. Part of the rows lack a size; the others show once, few, many or a class for expanded clones.

J gene: TRBJ2-7; V gene: TRBV5-1; clone size: NA; CDR3 length: 14; D gene: TRBD2; CDR3 DNA: TGCGCCAGCAGCTTTGGGACTATTCCCTACGAGCAGTACTTC; CDR3 protein: CASSFGTIPYEQYF
J gene: TRBJ1-5; V gene: TRBV27; clone size: NA; CDR3 length: 14; D gene: TRBD1; CDR3 DNA: TGTGCCAGCAGTTTAGACAGGGGAAATCAGCCCCAGCATTTT; CDR3 protein: CASSLDRGNQPQHF
J gene: TRBJ2-2; V gene: TRBV11-2; clone size: NA; CDR3 length: 14; D gene: NA; CDR3 DNA: TGTGCCAGCAGCTTAGAGGGCAATTCCGGGGAGCTGTTTTTT; CDR3 protein: CASSLEGNSGELFF
J gene: TRBJ2-7; V gene: TRBV10-3; clone size: NA; CDR3 length: 14; D gene: NA; CDR3 DNA: TGTGCCATCAGTGAGTCAGGAGGGCCGGAGGAGCAGTACTTC; CDR3 protein: CAISESGGPEEQYF
J gene: TRBJ1-5; V gene: TRBV2; clone size: NA; CDR3 length: 13; D gene: NA; CDR3 DNA: TGTGCCAGCAGCATACAGCTCAATCAGCCCCAGCATTTT; CDR3 protein: CASSIQLNQPQHF
J gene: TRBJ2-3; V gene: TRBV5-4; clone size: NA; CDR3 length: 15; D gene: TRBD2; CDR3 DNA: TGTGCCAGCAGCTACGGGACTAGTGGGACAGATACGCAGTATTTT; CDR3 protein: CASSYGTSGTDTQYF
J gene: TRBJ2-2; V gene: TRBV2; clone size: NA; CDR3 length: 13; D gene: NA; CDR3 DNA: TGTGCCAGCAACCAGGAGAACACCGGGGAGCTGTTTTTT; CDR3 protein: CASNQENTGELFF
J gene: TRBJ1-1; V gene: TRBV5-1; clone size: NA; CDR3 length: 15; D gene: TRBD1; CDR3 DNA: TGCGCCAGCAGCTCGGGGGAAAAGACAGGGTCTGAAGCTTTCTTT; CDR3 protein: CASSSGEKTGSEAFF
J gene: TRBJ2-7; V gene: TRBV9; clone size: NA; CDR3 length: 14; D gene: NA; CDR3 DNA: TGTGCCAGCAGCGTAGTTAGTAGCTCCTACGAGCAGTACTTC; CDR3 protein: CASSVVSSSYEQYF
J gene: TRBJ2-7; V gene: TRBV7-8; clone size: NA; CDR3 length: 17; D gene: TRBD2; CDR3 DNA: TGTGCCAGCGGCACTGATAGGAAAGCGGGAATCTCCTACGAGCAGTACTTC; CDR3 protein: CASGTDRKAGISYEQYF
J gene: TRBJ1-5; V gene: TRBV7-2; clone size: NA; CDR3 length: 15; D gene: TRBD1; CDR3 DNA: TGTGCCAGCAGCTTCTTTTCAGGGGGAAATCAGCCCCAGCATTTT; CDR3 protein: CASSFFSGGNQPQHF
J gene: TRBJ1-1; V gene: TRBV9; clone size: NA; CDR3 length: 16; D gene: NA; CDR3 DNA: TGTGCCAGCAGCGTAGGTGGAGGCAGCATGAACACTGAAGCTTTCTTT; CDR3 protein: CASSVGGGSMNTEAFF
J gene: TRBJ1-2; V gene: TRBV6-4; clone size: NA; CDR3 length: 14; D gene: NA; CDR3 DNA: TGTGCCAGCAGTGACTCCGGGAAGGTCTATGGCTACACCTTC; CDR3 protein: CASSDSGKVYGYTF
J gene: TRBJ2-1; V gene: TRBV14; clone size: NA; CDR3 length: 14; D gene: NA; CDR3 DNA: TGTGCCAGCAGCCAAGACGGTCTATACAATGAGCAGTTCTTC; CDR3 protein: CASSQDGLYNEQFF
J gene: TRBJ1-1; V gene: TRBV29-1; clone size: NA; CDR3 length: 13; D gene: NA; CDR3 DNA: TGCAGCGTTGCGATAGGGGGAAACACTGAAGCTTTCTTT; CDR3 protein: CSVAIGGNTEAFF
J gene: TRBJ1-1; V gene: TRBV5-1; clone size: NA; CDR3 length: 17; D gene: NA; CDR3 DNA: TGCGCCAGCAGCCCCCTAGGGGCAGCAGTCATGAACACTGAAGCTTTCTTT; CDR3 protein: CASSPLGAAVMNTEAFF
J gene: TRBJ1-5; V gene: TRBV6-5; clone size: few; CDR3 length: 14; D gene: NA; CDR3 DNA: TGTGCCAGCAGTTACGGGCAGGTCGGACAGCCCCAGCATTTT; CDR3 protein: CASSYGQVGQPQHF
J gene: TRBJ2-7; V gene: TRBV10-2; clone size: NA; CDR3 length: 18; D gene: TRBD2; CDR3 DNA: TGCGCCAGCAGTGAGTCCGCTAGCGGGGCCCTCCGGAGCTACGAGCAGTACTTC; CDR3 protein: CASSESASGALRSYEQYF
J gene: TRBJ1-3; V gene: TRBV7-3; clone size: NA; CDR3 length: 15; D gene: TRBD1; CDR3 DNA: TGTGCCAGCAGCGCACAGGGGCTCTCTGGAAACACCATATATTTT; CDR3 protein: CASSAQGLSGNTIYF
J gene: TRBJ1-2; V gene: TRBV7-9; clone size: NA; CDR3 length: 15; D gene: NA; CDR3 DNA: TGTGCCAGCAGCTTAGATGGGGGGGCGAACTATGGCTACACCTTC; CDR3 protein: CASSLDGGANYGYTF
J gene: TRBJ2-3; V gene: TRBV6-1; clone size: NA; CDR3 length: 15; D gene: NA; CDR3 DNA: TGTGCCAGCAGTCGGGACATCCCTAGCACAGATACGCAGTATTTT; CDR3 protein: CASSRDIPSTDTQYF
J gene: TRBJ2-1; V gene: TRBV27; clone size: NA; CDR3 length: 17; D gene: TRBD1; CDR3 DNA: TGTGCCAGCAGACCCCATACCCCCGGGACAGCCTACAATGAGCAGTTCTTC; CDR3 protein: CASRPHTPGTAYNEQFF
J gene: TRBJ2-3; V gene: TRBV20-1; clone size: NA; CDR3 length: 11; D gene: NA; CDR3 DNA: TGCAGTGGGAGCGTCACAGATACGCAGTATTTT; CDR3 protein: CSGSVTDTQYF
J gene: TRBJ2-7; V gene: TRBV10-3; clone size: few; CDR3 length: 15; D gene: TRBD1; CDR3 DNA: TGTGCCATCAGTGAGCCGGGACAGGACTCCTACGAGCAGTACTTC; CDR3 protein: CAISEPGQDSYEQYF
J gene: TRBJ1-1; V gene: TRBV30; clone size: few; CDR3 length: 14; D gene: NA; CDR3 DNA: TGTGCCTGGAGCCGATCTCAGGTTAGCGCTGAAGCTTTCTTT; CDR3 protein: CAWSRSQVSAEAFF
J gene: TRBJ2-7; V gene: TRBV4-2; clone size: NA; CDR3 length: 15; D gene: NA; CDR3 DNA: TGTGCCAGCAGCCAAGATGTTAGCGGTTCCTACGAGCAGTACTTC; CDR3 protein: CASSQDVSGSYEQYF
J gene: TRBJ2-7; V gene: TRBV5-1; clone size: few; CDR3 length: 13; D gene: TRBD1; CDR3 DNA: TGCGCCAGCAACCAGGGGGCAGGTGGCGAGCAGTACTTC; CDR3 protein: CASNQGAGGEQYF
J gene: TRBJ2-7; V gene: TRBV10-3; clone size: NA; CDR3 length: 17; D gene: TRBD2; CDR3 DNA: TGTGCCATCAGTGAAAGGACTAGCGGGAGTTATTCCTACGAGCAGTACTTC; CDR3 protein: CAISERTSGSYSYEQYF
J gene: TRBJ2-7; V gene: TRBV5-4; clone size: NA; CDR3 length: 15; D gene: NA; CDR3 DNA: TGTGCCAGCAGCTTGGCCGCGGGGACCCTCTACGAGCAGTACTTC; CDR3 protein: CASSLAAGTLYEQYF
J gene: TRBJ2-7; V gene: TRBV6-1; clone size: NA; CDR3 length: 15; D gene: TRBD1; CDR3 DNA: TGTGCCAGCAGGGAGGCCGGGACAGGGGGCTACGAGCAGTACTTC; CDR3 protein: CASREAGTGGYEQYF
J gene: TRBJ2-5; V gene: TRBV5-1; clone size: NA; CDR3 length: 17; D gene: NA; CDR3 DNA: TGCGCCAGCAGCCTCCGACCAGGACAGACCTCCGGAGAGACCCAGTACTTC; CDR3 protein: CASSLRPGQTSGETQYF
J gene: TRBJ2-7; V gene: TRBV7-2; clone size: NA; CDR3 length: 16; D gene: NA; CDR3 DNA: TGTGCCAGCAGCTTCCCTCCAGGAGGTGGCTCCTACGAGCAGTACTTC; CDR3 protein: CASSFPPGGGSYEQYF
J gene: TRBJ1-5; V gene: TRBV10-1; clone size: few; CDR3 length: 17; D gene: TRBD1; CDR3 DNA: TGCGCCAGCGTCCGGGACAGGCCAGTCTATAGCAATCAGCCCCAGCATTTT; CDR3 protein: CASVRDRPVYSNQPQHF
J gene: TRBJ2-2; V gene: TRBV29-1; clone size: NA; CDR3 length: 15; D gene: TRBD2; CDR3 DNA: TGCAGCGTTGAATCGGGACTAGCGAGCACCGGGGAGCTGTTTTTT; CDR3 protein: CSVESGLASTGELFF
J gene: TRBJ2-3; V gene: TRBV9; clone size: NA; CDR3 length: 15; D gene: NA; CDR3 DNA: TGTGCCAGCAGCGTAGAGGAGCGGACCACAGATACGCAGTATTTT; CDR3 protein: CASSVEERTTDTQYF
J gene: TRBJ1-6; V gene: TRBV5-8; clone size: few; CDR3 length: 18; D gene: TRBD1; CDR3 DNA: TGTGCCAGCAGCTTGGCCGGCAGGGGGGACTTAATTTGGTCACCCCTCCACTTT; CDR3 protein: CASSLAGRGDLIWSPLHF
J gene: TRBJ1-4; V gene: TRBV2; clone size: NA; CDR3 length: 12; D gene: NA; CDR3 DNA: TGTGCCAGCATGTTGCCGGGGGGAAAACTGTTTTTT; CDR3 protein: CASMLPGGKLFF
J gene: TRBJ2-7; V gene: TRBV7-6; clone size: NA; CDR3 length: 18; D gene: TRBD2; CDR3 DNA: TGTGCCAGCAGCTTATCCCCTCCGGGACTAGCGGGAGTCGGCGAGCAGTACTTC; CDR3 protein: CASSLSPPGLAGVGEQYF
J gene: TRBJ1-4; V gene: TRBV4-1; clone size: NA; CDR3 length: 17; D gene: NA; CDR3 DNA: TGCGCCAGCAGCCTGGACACAGACTCCTCAACTAATGAAAAACTGTTTTTT; CDR3 protein: CASSLDTDSSTNEKLFF
J gene: TRBJ2-2; V gene: TRBV5-1; clone size: NA; CDR3 length: 14; D gene: TRBD1; CDR3 DNA: TGCGCCAGCAAGACAGGGACAGGCACCGGGGAGCTGTTTTTT; CDR3 protein: CASKTGTGTGELFF
J gene: TRBJ1-1; V gene: TRBV5-1; clone size: NA; CDR3 length: 14; D gene: NA; CDR3 DNA: TGCGCCAGCAGCTTACGGGAGGGAAACACTGAAGCTTTCTTT; CDR3 protein: CASSLREGNTEAFF
J gene: TRBJ1-4; V gene: TRBV19; clone size: few; CDR3 length: 11; D gene: NA; CDR3 DNA: TGTGCCAGTAGTCCGAATGAAAAACTGTTTTTT; CDR3 protein: CASSPNEKLFF
J gene: TRBJ2-7; V gene: TRBV28; clone size: NA; CDR3 length: 11; D gene: NA; CDR3 DNA: TGTGCCAGCACAGGGCTCTACGAGCAGTACTTC; CDR3 protein: CASTGLYEQYF
J gene: TRBJ1-2; V gene: TRBV30; clone size: NA; CDR3 length: 13; D gene: TRBD1; CDR3 DNA: TGTGCCTGGACCAGGGGACAGAACTATGGCTACACCTTC; CDR3 protein: CAWTRGQNYGYTF
J gene: TRBJ1-4; V gene: TRBV20-1; clone size: NA; CDR3 length: 11; D gene: NA; CDR3 DNA: TGCGTAACAGGGCTTAATGAAAAACTGTTTTTT; CDR3 protein: CVTGLNEKLFF
J gene: TRBJ1-5; V gene: TRBV5-6; clone size: NA; CDR3 length: 13; D gene: NA; CDR3 DNA: TGTGCCAGCATCCGCCCAGCGGGTCAGCCCCAGCATTTT; CDR3 protein: CASIRPAGQPQHF
J gene: TRBJ1-4; V gene: TRBV4-2; clone size: NA; CDR3 length: 15; D gene: TRBD1; CDR3 DNA: TGTGCCAGCAGCGTACCGACAGGGCCTAATGAAAAACTGTTTTTT; CDR3 protein: CASSVPTGPNEKLFF